Sequencing of this T cell receptor beta chain was carried out in a study of T cells after yellow fever vaccination. Whole-study findings and limits: Of the clonotypes, a small share occurred in both CD4 and CD8 compartments. In post-booster samples, most primary-vaccination clones reappeared (around 95% CD4, around 87% CD8). By day 5 rather than day 15, the secondary response had peaked, though it was weaker.

Comments on this clonotype: No antigen is known for it.

The V gene lost 4 bases and the J gene lost 4 bases, with 7 bases spanning the gap. This CDR3 is 12 amino acids long. The germline gives CDR1 SGHRS, CDR2 YFSETQ. Universal primer sites and UMIs were introduced during 5'RACE template-switching synthesis of TCR cDNA. TCRdb re-derived calls from the 5' RACE reads in MiXCR, one entry per CDR3 protein. Here the sample spans a few hundred thousand distinct CDR3 sequences, roughly 4.3% being singletons. The chain has TRBV5-1 and TRBJ2-3; the D is unclear. The sequencing used PBMCs, collected 5 days after the yellow fever booster vaccination. The clonotype originates from a man between 18 and 29 years old who received the YFV17D yellow fever vaccine. CDR3 protein: CASSAEADTQYF. The CDR3 DNA sequence: TGCGCCAGCAGCGCCGAGGCAGATACGCAGTATTTT.